Listed below are T cell receptor beta chains from one sample, sequenced in a study of blood T cell repertoires in COVID-19. Libraries were prepared by immunoSEQ multiplex PCR; TCRdb keeps only in-frame clonotypes and omits some of them. Of hundreds of thousands of clones in the sample, approximately 90% were seen once. The sample comprised PBMCs or T cells enriched from blood (not recorded which). These receptors all stem from a woman aged 55 to 70 who had recovered from COVID-19. Each CDR3 is given with its conserved first and last residue. D genes are given only for firm matches. Clone size appears in some rows only: once, few, many, or a class for an expanded clone.

v_gene	j_gene	d_gene	abundance	CDR3nt	CDR3aa
TRBV9	TRBJ2-7	TRBD2	-	TGTGCCAGCAGCGTAGGCCCTATCCTAGCGGGGGGCTACGAGCAGTACTTC	CASSVGPILAGGYEQYF
TRBV5-5	TRBJ1-2	-	-	TGTGCCAGCAGCTTGGCCTCGACGACAGACTATGGCTACACCTTC	CASSLASTTDYGYTF
TRBV28	TRBJ2-5	-	-	TGTGCCAGCAGTTTATACGACAGCCCTTCCCAAGAGACCCAGTACTTC	CASSLYDSPSQETQYF
TRBV18	TRBJ1-6	TRBD1	-	TGTGCCAGCTCACCACAACCGACAGGGAATTCACCCCTCCACTTT	CASSPQPTGNSPLHF
TRBV11-2	TRBJ2-7	-	-	TGTGCCAGCAGCCCCTCAGGTAGCGGTGGTTACGAGCAGTACTTC	CASSPSGSGGYEQYF
TRBV10-3	TRBJ1-1	TRBD1	-	TGTGCCGCCGGGACAGGGGGCCGAAGAACTGAAGCTTTCTTT	CAAGTGGRRTEAFF
TRBV30	TRBJ1-5	TRBD1	-	TGTGCCTGGAGTGTGGGGACAGCGCAAAATCAGCCCCAGCATTTT	CAWSVGTAQNQPQHF
TRBV25-1	TRBJ1-2	-	-	TGTGCCACCCCGCCACAGGGAGATGGCTACACCTTC	CATPPQGDGYTF
TRBV6-5	TRBJ1-2	TRBD1	-	TGTGCCAGCAGTTTGGACAGGGCGGACTATGGCTACACCTTC	CASSLDRADYGYTF
TRBV5-1	TRBJ1-6	-	-	TGCGCCAGCAGCTTGGCGGGGATTGGGAGCTCCTATAATTCACCCCTCCACTTT	CASSLAGIGSSYNSPLHF
TRBV4-1	TRBJ1-4	-	-	TGCGCCAGCAGCGACCGGAGAACTAATGAAAAACTGTTTTTT	CASSDRRTNEKLFF
TRBV6-1	TRBJ2-1	-	-	TGTGCCAGCAGTGATATCAGGGGAGATGAGCAGTTCTTC	CASSDIRGDEQFF
TRBV10-3	TRBJ1-6	TRBD1	-	TGTGCCATCAGTGAGTCAGGGGGCTCGGGTTCACCCCTCCACTTT	CAISESGGSGSPLHF
TRBV27	TRBJ2-3	-	-	TGTGCCAGCAGTCCGACGCCGGGGTTGAGCACAGATACGCAGTATTTT	CASSPTPGLSTDTQYF
TRBV2	TRBJ1-6	-	-	TGTGCCTCCCAGACAGGATTGGGTAATTCACCCCTCCACTTT	CASQTGLGNSPLHF
TRBV5-1	TRBJ2-2	TRBD2	-	TGCGCCAGCAGCCCCTCGGCCGGGACTAGCGGGGGGGCTGGCGGGGAGCTGTTTTTT	CASSPSAGTSGGAGGELFF
TRBV6-1	TRBJ1-2	-	-	TGTGCCAGCAGTGAAGACAGCTCGAACCTATATGGCTACACCTTC	CASSEDSSNLYGYTF
TRBV3-1/TRBV3-2	TRBJ2-5	TRBD2	-	TGTGCCAGCAGCCAAGATTGGCTAGCGGGGGAGTCCCAAGAGACCCAGTACTTC	CASSQDWLAGESQETQYF
TRBV7-2	TRBJ1-4	TRBD1	once	TGTGCCAGCAGCACGGGACAGGGTCTGGGTGAAAAACTGTTTTTT	CASSTGQGLGEKLFF
TRBV9	TRBJ1-1	-	-	TGTGCCAGCAGCTTGCGACCGGGTGAGAACACTGAAGCTTTCTTT	CASSLRPGENTEAFF
TRBV19	TRBJ1-1	TRBD1	-	TGTGCCAGTAGTATGACAGGGGGCGGTTATGAAGCTTTCTTT	CASSMTGGGYEAFF
TRBV24-1	TRBJ1-1	-	-	TGTGCCACCAGTAGAGGAGGGGTGAACACTGAAGCTTTCTTT	CATSRGGVNTEAFF
TRBV28	TRBJ1-5	TRBD1	-	TGTGCCAGTCGAAGGGACAGGGAGTATCATAGCAATCAGCCCCAGCATTTT	CASRRDREYHSNQPQHF
TRBV5-1	TRBJ2-3	TRBD2	-	TGCGCCAGCAGCTTAACTAGCGGGGATGGGGATACGCAGTATTTT	CASSLTSGDGDTQYF
TRBV6-4	TRBJ1-2	TRBD1	-	TGTGCCAGCAGTGATCCGTACAGGGGGCCGTTTGGCTACACCTTC	CASSDPYRGPFGYTF
TRBV6-1	TRBJ2-4	-	-	TGTGCCAGCAGTGAAGCGCTGGGGGCCCGCTGGGACATTCAGTACTTC	CASSEALGARWDIQYF
TRBV5-1	TRBJ2-6	-	-	TGCGCCAGCAGTATAGGGGGGGCTGGGGCCAACGTCCTGACTTTC	CASSIGGAGANVLTF
TRBV18	TRBJ1-4	TRBD1	-	TGTGCCAGCTCACAGGACAGGTCTCGGGAAAAACTGTTTTTT	CASSQDRSREKLFF
TRBV3-1/TRBV3-2	TRBJ2-2	TRBD2	-	TGTGCCAGCAGGTTTGGTCGTCGCGGGGGGGCTACATCGAACACCGGGGAGCTGTTTTTT	CASRFGRRGGATSNTGELFF
TRBV4-1	TRBJ2-7	-	-	TGCGCCAGCAGCCAAGAAGACAGGAGGGAGCAGTACTTC	CASSQEDRREQYF
TRBV24-1	TRBJ2-1	-	-	TGTGCCACCAGTGAATACAGGGTCAATGAGCAGTTCTTC	CATSEYRVNEQFF
TRBV24-1	TRBJ2-1	-	once	TGTGCCACCAGTAGAAAGGGGTCGGATGAGCAGTTCTTC	CATSRKGSDEQFF
TRBV5-1	TRBJ1-6	-	-	TGCGCCAGCAGCTTGGCCGGGTGGGGAGGAAATAATTCACCCCTCCACTTT	CASSLAGWGGNNSPLHF
TRBV6-5	TRBJ1-4	-	-	TGTGCCAGCACCGGGGGGGACCTCCTGAAAAAACTGTTTTTT	CASTGGDLLKKLFF
TRBV29-1	TRBJ1-2	-	-	TGCAGCGCTGCGGAAGGGAGTGGCTATGGCTACACCTTC	CSAAEGSGYGYTF
TRBV10-2	TRBJ1-2	TRBD1	-	TGCGCCAGCAGTGGGACAGGGGGCTATGGCTACACCTTC	CASSGTGGYGYTF
TRBV28	TRBJ1-5	TRBD1	once	TGTGCCGGGACGGCAGGGGGTCGGAGTCAGCCCCAGCATTTT	CAGTAGGRSQPQHF
TRBV9	TRBJ2-1	TRBD1	-	TGTGCCAGCAGCGTATCCGCGGTGGACAGGGGTGGTAATGAGCAGTTCTTC	CASSVSAVDRGGNEQFF
TRBV5-1	TRBJ1-1	-	-	TGCGCCAGCAGCTCCCGCCCCCGGGGGGGTGACACTGAAGCTTTCTTT	CASSSRPRGGDTEAFF
TRBV5-1	TRBJ2-3	TRBD1	-	TGCGCCAGCAGCCTCCGGACAGGGAGTGGGGCAGATACGCAGTATTTT	CASSLRTGSGADTQYF
TRBV3-1/TRBV3-2	TRBJ2-2	-	-	TGTGCCAGCAGCCAAGGGGAGGTAACCGGGGAGCTGTTTTTT	CASSQGEVTGELFF
TRBV18	TRBJ1-1	TRBD1	-	TGTGCCAGCTCACCCCAGGGGGCCACTGAAGCTTTCTTT	CASSPQGATEAFF
TRBV2	TRBJ1-5	-	-	TGTGCCAGCAGAGTCAAACAGGAACAGCCCCAGCATTTT	CASRVKQEQPQHF
TRBV3-1/TRBV3-2	TRBJ1-6	-	-	TGTGCCAGCACGACAGGTTTAAGTTCACCCCTCCACTTT	CASTTGLSSPLHF
TRBV6-5	TRBJ1-6	-	-	TGTGCCAGCCGCTCGGGGAATTCACCCCTCCACTTT	CASRSGNSPLHF
TRBV24-1	TRBJ1-4	-	-	TGTGCCACCAGTGATAACCGGGGGAATGAAAAACTGTTTTTT	CATSDNRGNEKLFF
TRBV19	TRBJ1-5	TRBD1	-	TGTGCCAGTAGCTCGAAACCCCGGGACAGTAGCAATCAGCCCCAGCATTTT	CASSSKPRDSSNQPQHF
TRBV4-2	TRBJ2-7	-	-	TGTGCCAGCAGCCAAGACAGGGGTTACGAGCAGTACTTC	CASSQDRGYEQYF
TRBV2	TRBJ1-1	-	-	TGTGCCAGCAGTGAGTGGCCGCAGAAAGATACTTTCTTT	CASSEWPQKDTFF
TRBV7-2	TRBJ2-7	TRBD2	-	TGTGCCAGCAGCGCTCAGCGGGGGGGCTACGAGCAGTACTTC	CASSAQRGGYEQYF
TRBV7-8	TRBJ1-5	-	-	TGTGCCAGCAGCCTTTTTCAGGGAAATAGCAATCAGCCCCAGCATTTT	CASSLFQGNSNQPQHF
TRBV11-3	TRBJ2-2	-	-	TGTGCCAGCAGACTGGGGGCTAACACCGGGGAGCTGTTTTTT	CASRLGANTGELFF